The 10 T cell receptor beta chains reported below all come from one sample, sequenced in a study of T cell repertoires in cytomegalovirus infection (dated by TCRdb to between 2018 and 2021). The antigens for these receptors are not known. Taken with the paper, the label for treatment or condition translates to: in vitro stimulation with specific CMV peptide epitopes to enrich CMV-specific T cells. The data were produced on an Illumina HiSeq 1500. TCRdb reprocessed the public reads (quality trimming at Q25 with fastp, clone calling with MiXCR) and kept in-frame beta chains. Rows merge per CDR3 protein into single entries with the most common DNA and genes. The sample includes approximately 590,000 distinct CDR3 sequences, with 40% observed a single time. About 46% of the sample is in the top ten clones. The material was cultured PBMCs, obtained from culture after CMV antigen stimulation. The receptors were gathered from a human donor in good health (CMV status not recorded). Some clones in this sample may be carry-over from other donors' samples.

V usage is TRBV7-9 and J usage is TRBJ2-1; 13 nucleotides line up with TRBD2. The CDR3 covers 16 residues. The V gene's germline CDR1 is SEHNR and CDR2 FQNEAQ (reference sequence). Trimming at V came to 6 bases and at J to 9 bases, leaving 11 bases not matched to a gene. In DNA, the CDR3 is TGTGCCAGCAGTCCTGCGACTAGCGGGGGGCTGGTTGAGCAGTTCTTC. Amino acids: CASSPATSGGLVEQFF.

This clonotype was seen a few times. The J gene is TRBJ2-7, the V gene TRBV7-6, with D perhaps TRBD1 (5 bases). The CDR3 has 16 residues. CDR1 is SGHVS, CDR2 FNYEAQ, per germline. V was shortened by 1 base and J by 3 bases, with 16 bases between the two germline ends. In nucleotides, the CDR3 is TGTGCCAGCAGCTTAGGAGTCCCTGGTAGGGGCTACGAGCAGTACTTC. Translated: CASSLGVPGRGYEQYF.

This chain connects TRBV30 to TRBJ2-5; D ambiguous. Germline V gives CDR1 GTSNPN, CDR2 SVGIG (reference sequence). The CDR3 is made up of 13 amino acids. The V and J ends lost 2 bases and 5 bases respectively, with 12 bases between them. In DNA, the CDR3 is TGTGCCTGGAGTTCGCCTGGGCGGGAGACCCAGTACTTC. Its protein product is CAWSSPGRETQYF. The full variable domain, its missing parts supplied by reference TRBV30 and TRBJ2-5, is SQTIHQWPATLVQPVGSPLSLECTVEGTSNPNLYWYRQAAGRGLQLLFYSVGIGQISSEVPQNLSASRPQDRQFILSSKKLLLSDSGFYLCAWSSPGRETQYFGPGTRLLVL.

This chain uses TRBV7-9 with TRBJ1-1, with D maybe TRBD1 (6 bases). This CDR3 is built from 13 residues. V was trimmed by 1 base and J by 3 bases, leaving 6 bases between them. Germline lookup yields CDR1 SEHNR and CDR2 FQNEAQ (reference sequence). The CDR3 nucleotides are TGTGCCAGCAGCTTAGAGGGGGACACTGAAGCTTTCTTT. This translates into CASSLEGDTEAFF.

The chain recombines TRBV5-4 with TRBJ2-1; D tentatively reads TRBD1 or TRBD2 (5 bases each). V lost 0 bases and J 6 bases, leaving 10 bases between the germline ends. CDR1 and CDR2 (germline): SGHNT, YYREEE (reference sequence). This CDR3 is built from 14 residues. CDR3: CASSLEAGSNEQFF. The CDR3 DNA sequence: TGTGCCAGCAGCTTGGAAGCAGGGAGCAATGAGCAGTTCTTC.

This clonotype was observed at least ten times. This chain connects TRBV7-2 to TRBJ2-2; D is unclear. V was clipped by 1 base and J by 1 base, with 4 bases between them. Germline assignment: CDR1 SGHTA and CDR2 FQGNSA. The CDR3 consists of 14 residues. The CDR3 bases are TGTGCCAGCAGCTTAGGGGTGAACACCGGGGAGCTGTTTTTT. Amino acid sequence: CASSLGVNTGELFF.

The chain joins TRBV5-6 to TRBJ2-4; D is unclear. The CDR3 consists of 12 residues. Trimming stripped 0 bases from V and 4 bases from J, with 2 bases between. The germline V gene has CDR1 SGHDT and CDR2 YYEEEE. CDR3 sequence (DNA): TGTGCCAGCAGCTTGGGGAAAAACATTCAGTACTTC. Protein: CASSLGKNIQYF. The complete variable domain, with remaining parts taken from reference TRBV5-6 and TRBJ2-4, reads DAGVTQSPTHLIKTRGQQVTLRCSPKSGHDTVSWYQQALGQGPQFIFQYYEEEERQRGNFPDRFSGHQFPNYSSELNVNALLLGDSALYLCASSLGKNIQYFGAGTRLSVL.

The chain couples TRBV12-3 or TRBV12-4 to TRBJ1-2; no reliable D call. The CDR3 has 11 amino acids. V dropped 1 base and J dropped 5 bases, with 2 bases sitting between them. CDR3 DNA sequence: TGTGCCAGCAGTTTAGATTATGGCTACACCTTC. It codes for CASSLDYGYTF.

This chain joins TRBV6-5 and TRBJ2-7, with TRBD1 matching 7 bases. The germline CDR1 and CDR2 sequences are MNHEY and SVGAGI. Trimming removed 7 bases from V and 2 bases from J; junction bases left unmatched: 8. CDR3 length equals 14 residues. This chain's CDR3 is CASNHRGPAYEQYV. The CDR3 bases are TGTGCCAGCAACCACAGGGGTCCCGCCTACGAGCAGTACGTC.

This chain uses TRBV9 with TRBJ2-1; D is undetermined. The germline V gene has CDR1 SGDLS and CDR2 YYNGEE. The CDR3 covers 13 residues. Trimming pared 4 bases from V and 5 bases from J, leaving 10 bases between. In DNA form, the CDR3 reads TGTGCCAGCAGCCCCCCCTCGGACAATGAGCAGTTCTTC. Amino acid sequence: CASSPPSDNEQFF.